The 30 T cell receptor beta chains in this list originate from one sample, sequenced in a study of cytomegalovirus exposure and HLA in healthy donors. Primers: 60 Vbeta forward and 13 Jbeta reverse. The table came from immunoSEQ multiplex PCR; TCRdb's copy has only in-frame clones and leaves some out. Seen in this sample are approximately 100,000 clones; the ten most common clones hold less than 4.5%. Sample: PBMCs. The receptor source for this set is a man in his forties in good health and CMV-seronegative.

The chain joins TRBV29-1 to TRBJ1-1; no clear D gene. The V gene's germline CDR1 is SQVTM and CDR2 ANQGSEA. CDR3 size: 11 residues. Trimming stripped 4 bases from V and 0 bases from J, with 3 bases between. CDR3 loop: CSVGMNTEAFF. DNA for the CDR3: TGCAGCGTTGGTATGAACACTGAAGCTTTCTTT.

This chain uses TRBV5-1 with TRBJ2-5, with 7 positions matching TRBD1. This CDR3 region has 15 residues. V was clipped by 7 bases and J by 11 bases; unmatched bases: 20. In germline, CDR1 is SGHRS, CDR2 YFSETQ. The DNA of the CDR3 is TGCGCCAGCTATCTTAGCCCCGGGACAGAAGGGGAGCAGTACTTC. Protein sequence: CASYLSPGTEGEQYF.

The chain carries TRBV6-1 and TRBJ1-2, with D possibly matching TRBD1 (6 bases). The V and J ends lost 7 bases and 2 bases respectively, with 14 bases between them. This CDR3 contains 14 residues. Germline CDR1 is MNHNS and CDR2 is SASEGT. The CDR3 region has the DNA TGTGCCAGCATCCCAGGGGCCGAAAACTATGGCTACACCTTC. It encodes CASIPGAENYGYTF.

This sequence joins TRBV18 and TRBJ1-5; a weak D match, TRBD1 (5 bases). V lost 5 bases to trimming and J lost 3 bases, with 8 bases between them. The CDR3 is 13 residues long. Germline loops: CDR1 KGHSH, CDR2 LQKENI. CDR3 amino acids: CASSSTVNQPQHF. The CDR3 coding sequence is TGTGCCAGCTCATCGACAGTCAATCAGCCCCAGCATTTT. The full variable domain, with the rest looked up from reference TRBV18 and TRBJ1-5, is NAGVMQNPRHLVRRRGQEARLRCSPMKGHSHVYWYRQLPEEGLKFMVYLQKENIIDESGMPKERFSAEFPKEGPSILRIQQVVRGDSAAYFCASSSTVNQPQHFGDGTRLSIL.

This chain connects TRBV6-5 to TRBJ2-3, with D perhaps TRBD2 (5 bases). The CDR3 consists of 15 residues. Germline-derived CDR1 and CDR2 are MNHEY and SVGAGI. The V and J ends lost 0 bases and 4 bases respectively, with 11 bases between them. CDR3 nucleotide sequence: TGTGCCAGCAGTTACTCTGGGGAGCCGGCAGATACGCAGTATTTT. As protein: CASSYSGEPADTQYF.

This chain uses TRBV18 with TRBJ1-2; D gene unclear. The germline V and J ends were trimmed by 3 bases and 6 bases, with 11 bases remaining between them. Germline CDR1 KGHSH, CDR2 LQKENI. The CDR3 sequence is 13 residues long. The CDR3: CASSPAIHDGYTF. The CDR3 nucleotides are TGTGCCAGCTCACCGGCCATTCACGATGGCTACACCTTC.

The chain recombines TRBV6-1 with TRBJ2-5; D possibly corresponds to TRBD1 (5 bases). Germline CDR1 and CDR2: MNHNS and SASEGT. V was cut by 6 bases and J by 2 bases, with 10 bases left in between. This CDR3 is built from 13 residues. The CDR3 DNA is TGTGCCAGCAGCCCAGGGAATCAAGAGACCCAGTACTTC. This gives the protein CASSPGNQETQYF.

The rearrangement joins TRBV28 to TRBJ2-7, with 9 nucleotides matching TRBD2. The CDR3 is made up of 13 amino acids. Germline CDR1 and CDR2: MDHEN and SYDVKM. Trimming took 5 bases from V and 4 from J; bases not matched to a gene: 3. The DNA of the CDR3 is TGTGCCAGCAGTACTAGCGGGCCTTACGAGCAGTACTTC. Residues: CASSTSGPYEQYF.

This rearrangement joins TRBV5-1 to TRBJ1-6, with 8 positions matching TRBD1. The CDR3 is made up of 17 amino acids. The V segment lost 5 bases and the J segment 6 bases; nucleotides outside the gene matches: 13. Germline V gives CDR1 SGHRS, CDR2 YFSETQ. The CDR3 bases are TGCGCCAGCAGGCCGAAACAGGGACAGGAACTTAATTCACCCCTCCACTTT. This codes for CASRPKQGQELNSPLHF.

This chain uses TRBV4-3 with TRBJ1-2; 8 bases are shared with TRBD1. The CDR3 length is 16 residues. V was clipped by 4 bases and J by 6 bases; unmatched bases: 13. The germline V gene has CDR1 LGHNA and CDR2 YSLEER. The CDR3 loop is CASSPGRTGRKNGYTF. CDR3 sequence (DNA): TGCGCCAGCAGCCCAGGCCGGACAGGGCGTAAAAATGGCTACACCTTC.

The rearrangement uses TRBV15 and TRBJ2-5; D is uncertain. Germline V CDR1 and CDR2: LNHNV, YYDKDF (reference sequence). V shed 7 bases and J shed 1 base, with 13 bases lying between them. The CDR3 is 14 amino acids. Here the CDR3 DNA reads TGTGCCACCAACCCGGGTAACCTCCAAGAGACCCAGTACTTC. Its protein product is CATNPGNLQETQYF.

To note about this clone: This sample includes further DNA sequences coding for the same CDR3. This chain joins TRBV29-1 and TRBJ2-1; TRBD2 agrees at 13 bases. The CDR3 totals 18 residues. Germline loops: CDR1 SQVTM, CDR2 ANQGSEA. V was clipped by 3 bases and J by 0 bases; unmatched bases: 8. The CDR3: CSVDPGLAGVYSYNEQFF. CDR3 bases: TGCAGCGTTGACCCCGGACTAGCGGGAGTGTACTCCTACAATGAGCAGTTCTTC.

The chain couples TRBV9 to TRBJ2-3, with TRBD1 matching over 8 bases. The CDR3 spans 14 residues. Germline CDR1 reads SGDLS; CDR2 reads YYNGEE. J was trimmed by 4 bases and V by 3 bases; bases with no gene match: 4. The CDR3 region has the DNA TGTGCCAGCAGCGATGGGACAGGATCAGATACGCAGTATTTT. Translating gives CASSDGTGSDTQYF.

V gene TRBV19 combines with J gene TRBJ1-6, with 9 nucleotides matching TRBD1. Germline V gene lookup returns CDR1 LNHDA and CDR2 SQIVND (reference sequence). Unmatched junction bases numbered 1, after V lost 3 bases and J lost 7 bases. This CDR3 contains 14 residues. The CDR3 nucleotides are TGTGCCAGTAGTATCGACAGGGGGAATTCACCCCTCCACTTT. As protein: CASSIDRGNSPLHF. The variable domain in full, with the rest retrieved from reference TRBV19 and TRBJ1-6, is DGGITQSPKYLFRKEGQNVTLSCEQNLNHDAMYWYRQDPGQGLRLIYYSQIVNDFQKGDIAEGYSVSREKKESFPLTVTSAQKNPTAFYLCASSIDRGNSPLHFGNGTRLTVT.

V and J are TRBV11-3 and TRBJ2-2; TRBD1 aligns across 8 bases. Germline CDR1 SGHNT, CDR2 YENEEA. V lost 5 bases to trimming and J lost 4 bases; unmatched junction nucleotides: 6. This CDR3 has 15 amino acids. In DNA form, the CDR3 reads TGTGCCAGCAGCCGAAACAGGGGGGTCACCGGGGAGCTGTTTTTT. Translated: CASSRNRGVTGELFF.

CDR3 sequence reads: CASSYLGSLSYEQYF. CDR3 coding DNA: TGTGCCAGCAGTTACTTGGGCAGTCTCTCCTACGAGCAGTACTTC. The chain couples TRBV6-5 to TRBJ2-7; D remains unclear. Trimming left V 1 base short and J 0 bases short, with 10 bases between. This CDR3 spans 15 amino acids. Germline CDR1 MNHEY, CDR2 SVGAGI.

This chain joins TRBV6-6 and TRBJ2-1, with TRBD1 identical over 10 bases. The germline V gene has CDR1 MNHNY and CDR2 SVGAGI (reference sequence). This CDR3 region has 14 residues. V lost 7 bases and J lost 6; bases outside the gene matches: 6. This CDR3 reads CASTDRDRGNEQFF. In DNA, the CDR3 is TGTGCCAGCACCGACCGGGACAGGGGCAATGAGCAGTTCTTC.

The genes are TRBV2 and TRBJ2-1; D remains ambiguous. Germline assignment: CDR1 SNHLY and CDR2 FYNNEI. The ends were cut back, 5 bases at V and 0 bases at J, with 11 bases in the middle. This CDR3 has 15 amino acids. CDR3 in amino acids: CASSRDASSYNEQFF. Written as DNA, the CDR3 is TGTGCCAGCAGTCGTGACGCTAGCTCCTACAATGAGCAGTTCTTC.

The chain has TRBV5-8 and TRBJ2-7; no definite D call. Germline lookup yields CDR1 SGHTS and CDR2 YDEGEE. The CDR3 is 14 residues long. V was pared by 1 base and J by 0 bases, with 8 bases between. The CDR3 sequence is CASSLRASSYEQYF. The DNA for the CDR3 is TGTGCCAGCAGCTTGAGAGCCTCCTCCTACGAGCAGTACTTC.

The chain couples TRBV9 to TRBJ1-4, with 11 bases matching TRBD1. Trimming cost V 3 bases and J 4 bases; bases outside gene matches: 14. Per the germline V gene, CDR1 is SGDLS and CDR2 is YYNGEE. This CDR3 spans 19 amino acids. For the CDR3, the DNA is TGTGCCAGCAGCGCCACCGGGACAGGGGGTGTTGGCGTTAATGAAAAACTGTTTTTT. As protein: CASSATGTGGVGVNEKLFF.

V usage is TRBV19 and J usage is TRBJ2-7; possible D gene TRBD2, 5 bases. The CDR3 spans 14 residues. Trimming left V 4 bases short and J 2 bases short, with 12 bases between. The germline V gene has CDR1 LNHDA and CDR2 SQIVND (reference sequence). The chain's CDR3 is CASSRGVSTYEQYF. Written as DNA, the CDR3 is TGTGCCAGTAGTAGGGGAGTATCTACCTACGAGCAGTACTTC.

CDR3 loop: CASTDRAVGYTF. For the CDR3, the DNA is TGTGCCAGCACCGACAGGGCCGTGGGTTACACCTTC. The genes are TRBV6-5 and TRBJ1-2; 7 positions agree with TRBD1. This CDR3 spans 12 amino acids. Germline V gene data show CDR1 as MNHEY and CDR2 as SVGAGI. V lost 7 bases to trimming and J lost 11 bases; unmatched junction nucleotides: 10.

The chain employs TRBV7-9 and TRBJ2-5, with TRBD2 matching over 8 bases. Looked up from germline, CDR1 is SEHNR and CDR2 is FQNEAQ (reference sequence). V trimming: 6 bases; J trimming: 2 bases; junction bases outside the gene matches: 14. CDR3 length: 17 amino acids. The CDR3 loop reads CASSLTTSGPLQETQYF. Written as DNA, the CDR3 is TGTGCCAGCAGTTTAACCACTAGCGGACCTCTGCAAGAGACCCAGTACTTC. Filled out from reference TRBV7-9 and TRBJ2-5, the complete variable domain reads DTGVSQNPRHKITKRGQNVTFRCDPISEHNRLYWYRQTLGQGPEFLTYFQNEAQLEKSRLLSDRFSAERPKGSFSTLEIQRTEQGDSAMYLCASSLTTSGPLQETQYFGPGTRLLVL.

V is TRBV5-5 and J is TRBJ2-7, with 8 bases matching TRBD2. Germline V gene data show CDR1 as SGHKS and CDR2 as YYEKEE (reference sequence). The ends lost 3 bases at V and 2 bases at J; junction bases unmatched: 10. The CDR3 length is 16 residues. Written as DNA, the CDR3 is TGTGCCAGCAGCTCCTATAGCGGGGAGCCTACCTACGAGCAGTACTTC. Translation: CASSSYSGEPTYEQYF.

The chain employs TRBV7-8 and TRBJ2-1, with TRBD2 matching over 10 bases. V lost 1 base to trimming and J lost 2 bases; unmatched junction nucleotides: 5. The CDR3 runs to 17 residues. Per the germline V gene, CDR1 is SGHVS and CDR2 is FQNEAQ. In DNA, the CDR3 is TGTGCCAGCAGCTTAGGTCCTAGCGGGGGTACCTACAATGAGCAGTTCTTC. Translated, it gives CASSLGPSGGTYNEQFF. The full variable domain, its missing parts supplied by reference TRBV7-8 and TRBJ2-1, is GAGVSQSPRYKVAKRGQDVALRCDPISGHVSLFWYQQALGQGPEFLTYFQNEAQLDKSGLPSDRFFAERPEGSVSTLKIQRTQQEDSAVYLCASSLGPSGGTYNEQFFGPGTRLTVL.

The J gene is TRBJ1-1, the V gene TRBV6-4; 7 nucleotides match TRBD1. The V gene's germline CDR1 is MRHNA and CDR2 SNTAGT. This CDR3 region has 14 residues. V was clipped by 5 bases and J by 1 base; unmatched bases: 4. The CDR3 spells CASSPRQGNTEAFF. CDR3 sequence (DNA): TGTGCCAGCAGTCCCAGACAGGGGAACACTGAAGCTTTCTTT.

The chain employs TRBV7-9 and TRBJ2-7; TRBD1 matches at 10 bases. The CDR3 is made up of 14 amino acids. Germline CDR1 is SEHNR and CDR2 is FQNEAQ (reference sequence). J gave up 5 bases and V 6 bases, and 7 bases lay outside the gene matches. This chain's CDR3 is CASRRQGAVHEQYF. DNA of the CDR3: TGTGCCAGCAGACGACAGGGGGCGGTCCACGAGCAGTACTTC. The full variable domain, in which reference TRBV7-9 and TRBJ2-7 provide the parts outside the CDR3, is DTGVSQNPRHKITKRGQNVTFRCDPISEHNRLYWYRQTLGQGPEFLTYFQNEAQLEKSRLLSDRFSAERPKGSFSTLEIQRTEQGDSAMYLCASRRQGAVHEQYFGPGTRLTVT.

The CDR3 protein is CASSPPVGQGGDEAFF. DNA of the CDR3: TGTGCCAGCTCACCACCAGTAGGACAGGGTGGGGATGAAGCTTTCTTT. This sequence joins TRBV18 and TRBJ1-1; 8 bases match TRBD1. The length of the CDR3 is 16 residues. Germline trimming cut 0 bases from V and 7 bases from J; bases unmatched to any gene: 10. Per the germline V gene, CDR1 is KGHSH and CDR2 is LQKENI.

V usage is TRBV7-7 and J usage is TRBJ2-5; 11 positions match TRBD2. Germline lookup yields CDR1 SSHAT and CDR2 FNYEAQ (reference sequence). The J segment lost 4 bases and the V segment lost 5 bases, leaving 9 bases of the junction unmatched. This CDR3 has 16 residues. CDR3 coding DNA: TGTGCCAGCAGCCCCGGACTAGCGGGTGCGGCAGAGACCCAGTACTTC. Translated: CASSPGLAGAAETQYF. The complete variable domain, with remaining parts taken from reference TRBV7-7 and TRBJ2-5, reads GAGVSQSPRYKVTKRGQDVTLRCDPISSHATLYWYQQALGQGPEFLTYFNYEAQPDKSGLPSDRFSAERPEGSISTLTIQRTEQRDSAMYRCASSPGLAGAAETQYFGPGTRLLVL.

About this clone: An end of the junction differs from the germline gene, which may be a read error. The gene calls are TRBV5-1 and TRBJ2-2; TRBD1 matches 8 bases. The germline V gene encodes CDR1 SGHRS and CDR2 YFSETQ. The CDR3 runs to 17 residues. The CDR3 nucleotides read TGCGCCAACAGCTACGACAGGGGTCCTCGAGGAACCGGGGAGCTGTTTTTT. Its translation is CANSYDRGPRGTGELFF.